Listed below are T cell receptor beta chains from one sample, sequenced in a study of shared clonotypes between healthy human individuals. Libraries were prepared by immunoSEQ multiplex PCR; TCRdb keeps only in-frame clonotypes and omits some of them. Of more than 1,200,000 clones detected, approximately 98.5% appear once; the ten largest clones hold 0.36%. Material for sequencing was naive CD4+ T cells sorted from blood. The source is a man aged 25-45 years in good health. The CDR3 runs from the conserved cysteine through the conserved F or W. The order of the fields is V gene, J gene, clone size, D gene, CDR3 DNA, CDR3 protein. A D gene is named only where the DNA matches it firmly. For some rows the clone size is stated as once, few or many, or as a class when expanded; others skip it.

V gene: TRBV28
J gene: TRBJ1-5
clone size: NA
D gene: NA
CDR3 DNA: TGTGCCAGCAGTGGTAGACGGGCAGCTAGCAATCAGCCCCAGCATTTT
CDR3 protein: CASSGRRAASNQPQHF

V gene: TRBV18
J gene: TRBJ2-1
clone size: NA
D gene: TRBD2
CDR3 DNA: TGTGCCAGCTCACCTCTAGCGGCTAGGGCGGGTAATGAGCAGTTCTTC
CDR3 protein: CASSPLAARAGNEQFF

V gene: TRBV10-2
J gene: TRBJ2-7
clone size: NA
D gene: TRBD2
CDR3 DNA: TGCGCCAGCAGTGATCCTGCCGGGAGGTTCAACGAGCAGTACTTC
CDR3 protein: CASSDPAGRFNEQYF

V gene: TRBV7-9
J gene: TRBJ2-7
clone size: NA
D gene: NA
CDR3 DNA: TGTGCCAGCAGCACGGACTACGAGCAGTACTTC
CDR3 protein: CASSTDYEQYF

V gene: TRBV7-2
J gene: TRBJ2-3
clone size: NA
D gene: NA
CDR3 DNA: TGTGCCAGCACCCACCAGTCCCCACCGGATACGCAGTATTTT
CDR3 protein: CASTHQSPPDTQYF

V gene: TRBV13
J gene: TRBJ1-1
clone size: NA
D gene: NA
CDR3 DNA: TGTGCCAGCAGCTTATTAAGGTGGAACACTGAAGCTTTCTTT
CDR3 protein: CASSLLRWNTEAFF

V gene: TRBV7-2
J gene: TRBJ1-1
clone size: NA
D gene: NA
CDR3 DNA: TGTGCCAGCAGCCCCGGACGGGCGAGGAGTGAAGCTTTCTTT
CDR3 protein: CASSPGRARSEAFF

V gene: TRBV6-5
J gene: TRBJ2-7
clone size: NA
D gene: NA
CDR3 DNA: TGTGCCAGCAGTATCGACCGGGACCACTCCTACGAGCAGTACTTC
CDR3 protein: CASSIDRDHSYEQYF

V gene: TRBV5-1
J gene: TRBJ2-1
clone size: NA
D gene: NA
CDR3 DNA: TGCGCCAGCAGCCCAAGGTTACAGGGGAGGAATGAGCAGTTCTTC
CDR3 protein: CASSPRLQGRNEQFF

V gene: TRBV18
J gene: TRBJ2-3
clone size: NA
D gene: NA
CDR3 DNA: TGTGCCAGCTCGCAGTACCAAACTAGCACAGATACGCAGTATTTT
CDR3 protein: CASSQYQTSTDTQYF

V gene: TRBV20-1
J gene: TRBJ2-5
clone size: NA
D gene: NA
CDR3 DNA: TGCAGTGCTAGAGATGACTTCCAGTACTTC
CDR3 protein: CSARDDFQYF

V gene: TRBV2
J gene: TRBJ1-4
clone size: NA
D gene: TRBD1
CDR3 DNA: TGTGCCAGCAAGGAAGGGACAGAAGAAAAACTGTTTTTT
CDR3 protein: CASKEGTEEKLFF

V gene: TRBV10-3
J gene: TRBJ2-5
clone size: NA
D gene: NA
CDR3 DNA: TGTGCCATTGGACGGGAAGAGACCCAGTACTTC
CDR3 protein: CAIGREETQYF

V gene: TRBV5-1
J gene: TRBJ1-1
clone size: NA
D gene: NA
CDR3 DNA: TGCGCCAGCAGCCACGAAACAGGGATTGGTGAAGCTTTCTTT
CDR3 protein: CASSHETGIGEAFF

V gene: TRBV5-1
J gene: TRBJ2-1
clone size: NA
D gene: TRBD2
CDR3 DNA: TGCGCCAGCAGCTTAGGCCGGACTAGCGGGAATGAGCAGTTCTTC
CDR3 protein: CASSLGRTSGNEQFF

V gene: TRBV6-6
J gene: TRBJ1-2
clone size: NA
D gene: TRBD1
CDR3 DNA: TGTGCCAGCCACCGGGACAGGGGGAGACCTAACTATGGCTACACCTTC
CDR3 protein: CASHRDRGRPNYGYTF

V gene: TRBV15
J gene: TRBJ1-5
clone size: NA
D gene: TRBD1
CDR3 DNA: TGTGCCACCAGCATAGGAGTCCGGACAGGACCTAGCAATCAGCCCCAGCATTTT
CDR3 protein: CATSIGVRTGPSNQPQHF

V gene: TRBV2
J gene: TRBJ1-2
clone size: NA
D gene: NA
CDR3 DNA: TGTGCCAGCACCCCACCGATCTATGGCTACACCTTC
CDR3 protein: CASTPPIYGYTF

V gene: TRBV7-6
J gene: TRBJ2-2
clone size: NA
D gene: NA
CDR3 DNA: TGTGCCAGCAGCTTAGCCCCCGGGACTGAGACGAACACCGGGGAGCTGTTTTTT
CDR3 protein: CASSLAPGTETNTGELFF

V gene: TRBV5-5
J gene: TRBJ2-7
clone size: NA
D gene: NA
CDR3 DNA: TGTGCCAGCAGCTTAATCCACGAGCAGTACTTC
CDR3 protein: CASSLIHEQYF

V gene: TRBV2
J gene: TRBJ2-1
clone size: NA
D gene: NA
CDR3 DNA: TGTGCCAGCAGTGAGATTTATGAGCAGTTCTTC
CDR3 protein: CASSEIYEQFF

V gene: TRBV5-1
J gene: TRBJ2-5
clone size: NA
D gene: TRBD1
CDR3 DNA: TGCGCCAGCAGCCCGATACAGGGGTCCGGGGAGACCCAGTACTTC
CDR3 protein: CASSPIQGSGETQYF

V gene: TRBV19
J gene: TRBJ2-7
clone size: NA
D gene: NA
CDR3 DNA: TGTGCCAGTAGTATGACAGGAACCTACGAGCAGTACTTC
CDR3 protein: CASSMTGTYEQYF

V gene: TRBV5-1
J gene: TRBJ1-4
clone size: NA
D gene: NA
CDR3 DNA: TGCGCCAGCAGCTCCAACCCGAGTAATGAAAAACTGTTTTTT
CDR3 protein: CASSSNPSNEKLFF

V gene: TRBV7-9
J gene: TRBJ2-7
clone size: NA
D gene: TRBD2
CDR3 DNA: TGTGCCAGCAGCTTAGAGGGGGGAGCGGGCGCAGCGGGAGGTAACGAGCAGTACTTC
CDR3 protein: CASSLEGGAGAAGGNEQYF

V gene: TRBV10-3
J gene: TRBJ2-3
clone size: NA
D gene: NA
CDR3 DNA: TGTGCCATCAGTGAAAGTTTACGCACAGATACGCAGTATTTT
CDR3 protein: CAISESLRTDTQYF

V gene: TRBV5-5
J gene: TRBJ1-1
clone size: once
D gene: TRBD1
CDR3 DNA: TGTGCCAGCAGCGGACAGGGGGCCTTAATCATGAACACTGAAGCTTTCTTT
CDR3 protein: CASSGQGALIMNTEAFF

V gene: TRBV28
J gene: TRBJ1-5
clone size: NA
D gene: TRBD1
CDR3 DNA: TGTGCCAGCAAGACTACCGGGACAGGGTATCAGCCCCAGCATTTT
CDR3 protein: CASKTTGTGYQPQHF

V gene: TRBV21-1
J gene: TRBJ1-4
clone size: NA
D gene: NA
CDR3 DNA: TGTGCCAGCAGCCCGACAGCAAGGGGTTGGCATGAAAAACTGTTTTTT
CDR3 protein: CASSPTARGWHEKLFF

V gene: TRBV18
J gene: TRBJ1-1
clone size: NA
D gene: NA
CDR3 DNA: TGTGCCAGCTCTCAAGACACTGAAGCTTTCTTT
CDR3 protein: CASSQDTEAFF

V gene: TRBV27
J gene: TRBJ2-7
clone size: NA
D gene: NA
CDR3 DNA: TGTGCCAGCAGACCAGGACGGAGGAGGCCAGAGGGTTACGAGCAGTACTTC
CDR3 protein: CASRPGRRRPEGYEQYF

V gene: TRBV28
J gene: TRBJ2-5
clone size: NA
D gene: NA
CDR3 DNA: TGTGCCAGCAGTTTTCTTGGGGCGGCAGGAGCTAGGGAGACCCAGTACTTC
CDR3 protein: CASSFLGAAGARETQYF

V gene: TRBV7-6
J gene: TRBJ2-7
clone size: NA
D gene: TRBD2
CDR3 DNA: TGTGCCAGCAGCTTAGCTACGGGACTAGCGGGGAGCTCCTACGAGCAGTACTTC
CDR3 protein: CASSLATGLAGSSYEQYF

V gene: TRBV5-1
J gene: TRBJ2-3
clone size: NA
D gene: NA
CDR3 DNA: TGCGCCAGCAGCTGGGGGGACAGAGACACCTATACGCAGTATTTT
CDR3 protein: CASSWGDRDTYTQYF

V gene: TRBV2
J gene: TRBJ2-1
clone size: NA
D gene: TRBD2
CDR3 DNA: TGTGCCAGCTCTTCCGGTAATAGCGGGAGAGGAGTTGGGTTCTTC
CDR3 protein: CASSSGNSGRGVGFF